The source of this TCR beta chain is a study of shared clonotypes between healthy human individuals (dated by TCRdb to the early 2020s). A note on the overall study: The cohort included a few men and a couple of women between 18 and 49 years of age. For each donor, CD4 naive and CD4 memory were each run on three plates, CD8 naive on two plates, and CD8 memory on one plate. To estimate repertoire size and how much clonotype sharing occurs between individuals, the study deeply sequenced the blood TCR repertoires of about five healthy adults. To increase sequencing depth and limit assay-specific biases, TCR repertoire library preparation and sequencing were carried out by different laboratories using diverse techniques. Each donor's leukapheresis produced roughly between roughly 0.85 and 9.5 billion PBMCs.

The donors were healthy, HIV-negative adults who had no recently reported acute infections or vaccinations. Every donor was a Caucasian adult residing in Nashville, Tennessee, USA. CD4+ T cells were enriched through magnetic negative selection, after which naive cells were positively selected on CD45RA and the remaining negative fraction served as the memory subset. After blood collection by leukapheresis, PBMCs were isolated using Ficoll-Histopaque density gradient centrifugation and then cryopreserved in the vapor phase of liquid nitrogen. Analytical flow cytometry was used to check the purity and quantity of each magnetically sorted T cell population. Each sorted fraction had its genomic DNA isolated and then quantified by UV absorbance on a Nanodrop 2000c. What the authors observed across the whole study: Because the study included a small number of donors, the genetic and exposure-history diversity represented was limited. Sampling was restricted to blood, and TCR repertoires in tissue are likely to differ from TCR repertoires in blood. Compared with non-shared clonotypes, the clonotypes found in all four sorted-subset donors had higher generation probabilities. Pairwise subsampling led to the expectation that sequencing depth would affect the degree of clonotype sharing among donors. Sharing across four donors was observed for about 4.8% of naive CD4, over 3% of naive CD8, about 2.5% of memory CD4, and 0.4% of memory CD8 clonotypes. Incomplete sequencing was indicated by rarefaction of sorted-subset datasets, despite the large sequencing depth. Estimated clonotype richness was generally larger for naive than for memory subsets.

TCR CDR3 regions were amplified from genomic DNA by multiplex PCR using the deep immunoSEQ assay. For each cell subset, the extracted genomic DNA was distributed evenly across all wells of several immunoSEQ 96-well plates, and each plate served as one replicate. For sorted subsets, around 200 ng genomic DNA, equal to tens of thousands of T cell genomes, was loaded into each replicate PCR. The purified libraries were quantified using a Qubit 3.0 fluorometer, sized with a Bioanalyzer 2100, and then quantified again using the KAPA Library Quantification kit. Each immunoSEQ 96-well plate was sequenced on its own single-read 150-cycle Illumina NextSeq 550 flow cell. The paper's data handling went like this. The immunoSEQ output contained only junctional sequences without quality scores, so filtering could not match that applied to full-length reads. Sequences were annotated with PyIR, a Python wrapper for IgBLAST v1.9, using IMGT germline references to assign V/J genes and CDR3. Reads with weak V/J assignments (E-value above 1e-6), missing CDR3, stop codons, out-of-frame junctions, or ambiguous translated residues were removed. V3J clonotypes were defined as sequences sharing the same inferred V gene, J gene, and CDR3 amino acid sequence. The percentage overlap between two repertoires was calculated by dividing the number of shared unique clonotypes by the size of the smaller repertoire. Repertoire richness was assessed with RTK rarefaction, the Chao1 estimator, and Recon v2.1 estimates of unobserved clonotypes. OLGA was used to compute generation probabilities for all TCRbeta clonotypes that the gDNA method yielded from a handful of donors. In its TCRdb copy, this immuneACCESS table keeps in-frame sequences only and misses some clones. Where compared with another copy, unresolved V genes explain less than half of these, and the others have no known cause. V, J and clone size are taken as reported in that table, and D and trimming were inferred from the DNA itself. The sample profile shows some 2,500,000 clones; under 95% of them were found once. Approximately 0.4% of the sample is in the top ten clones.

CDR1 and CDR2, per the germline V gene (reference sequence), are SGHNT and YYREEE. Ends trimmed: V by 2 bases, J by 3 bases; bases unmatched to a gene: 8. Inclusive of the bounding cysteine and phenylalanine, the CDR3 is 15 residues long. Only the CDR3 DNA stays, 45 bases, in frame from base 1. Remarks on this clone: Its cognate antigen has yet to be identified. There are no base qualities to consult, and no much larger clone falls within one base.

Sequenced input: naive CD4+ T cells from PBMCs. The sample's cell subset or site label, decoded: CD45RA+ positively selected. The chain is assembled from TRBV5-4 and TRBJ2-7; 7 nucleotides in the junction match TRBD1. The TCR comes from a man aged 18-30 years in good health. Some clones in this sample may be carry-over from other donors' samples. The DNA sequence reads TGTGCCAGCAGCTTACCGGGACAGTTTATCTACGAGCAGTACTTC. The encoded protein is CASSLPGQFIYEQYF.